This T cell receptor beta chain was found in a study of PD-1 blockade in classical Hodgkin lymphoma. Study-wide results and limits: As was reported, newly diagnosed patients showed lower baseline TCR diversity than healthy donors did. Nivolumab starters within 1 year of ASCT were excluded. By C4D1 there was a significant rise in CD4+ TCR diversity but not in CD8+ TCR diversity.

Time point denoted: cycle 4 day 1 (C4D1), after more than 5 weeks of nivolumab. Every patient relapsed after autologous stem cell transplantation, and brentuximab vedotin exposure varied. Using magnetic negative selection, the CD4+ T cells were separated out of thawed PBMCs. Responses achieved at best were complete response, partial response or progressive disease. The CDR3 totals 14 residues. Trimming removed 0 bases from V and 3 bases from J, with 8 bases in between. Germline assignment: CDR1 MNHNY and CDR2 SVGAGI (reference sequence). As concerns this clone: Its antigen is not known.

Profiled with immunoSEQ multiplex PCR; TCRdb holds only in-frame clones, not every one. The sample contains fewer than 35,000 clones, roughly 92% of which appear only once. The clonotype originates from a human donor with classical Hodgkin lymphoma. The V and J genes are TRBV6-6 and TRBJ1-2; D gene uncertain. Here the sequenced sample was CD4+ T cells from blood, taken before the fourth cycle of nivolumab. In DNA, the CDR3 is TGTGCCAGCAGTTACTCAGGCGGGGACTATGGCTACACCTTC. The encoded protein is CASSYSGGDYGYTF.